This T cell receptor beta chain originates from a study of cytomegalovirus exposure and HLA in healthy donors. General study points: Specificity for CMV antigens was confirmed in vitro for a few of the CMV-associated chains. Associated with cytomegalovirus, according to the listing, were some 180 TCR beta chains. It was reportedly the case that the classifier diagnosed cytomegalovirus status with high specificity and sensitivity.

Clones were read by immunoSEQ multiplex PCR, and TCRdb kept only the in-frame ones, dropping some. The table includes tens of thousands of clones, 94% detected once. Turning to this clone: Its antigen is as yet unknown.

The specimen was PBMCs. This TCR was sampled from a woman aged 18-29 years in good health and CMV-seronegative.

The chain's CDR3 is CASTPLDRGMNTEAFF. The DNA of the CDR3 is TGTGCCAGTACCCCCTTGGACAGGGGTATGAACACTGAAGCTTTCTTT. The chain employs TRBV19 and TRBJ1-1; 9 nucleotides align to TRBD1. The germline gives CDR1 LNHDA, CDR2 SQIVND (reference sequence). J was trimmed by 0 bases and V by 7 bases; bases with no gene match: 9. There are 16 residues in the CDR3.